This record looks at one TCR beta chain sequence and its context. Its matching antigen is unknown. This entry comes from a study of shared clonotypes between healthy human individuals. Study summary: In total, the donors were two women and a few men aged 18 to 49. Each donor contributed plates that comprised three CD4 naive, three CD4 memory, two CD8 naive and one CD8 memory. Study findings and constraints: When naive CD4 clonotypes were compared across a few donors, around 4.6% were shared.

Naive CD8 isolation took CD45RO-negative cells positively selected for CCR7 and excluded terminally differentiated effector memory CD45RA+ cells. Profiling relied on immunoSEQ multiplex PCR, and the TCRdb table lists in-frame clones only, not all of them. The sample shows over 2 million clones, roughly 95% of them seen only once. The receptor's source is a young man in good health. Specimen: naive CD8+ T cells sorted from blood.

The CDR3 DNA is TGTGCCAGCAGCTTCGACAGATCAGCTTTCTTT. It specifies CASSFDRSAFF. This sequence joins TRBV13 and TRBJ1-1, with a weak D call TRBD1 (5 bases). The CDR3 loop spans 11 amino acids. Trimming removed 3 bases from V and 10 bases from J, with 9 bases in between. From germline, CDR1 is PRHDT and CDR2 FYEKMQ (reference sequence).